These T cell receptor beta chains were read from a single sample in a study of T cell responses to AZD1222 COVID-19 vaccine. Libraries were prepared by immunoSEQ multiplex PCR; TCRdb keeps only in-frame clonotypes and omits some of them. The table includes more than 95,000 clones, around nine tenths detected once. This specimen was peripheral blood, taken on day 0 of AZD1222 vaccination. These receptors all come from an adult in good health. Both conserved end residues are part of each CDR3. The D gene is left open where the match is weak. Rows may omit the clone size; those that give it use once, few, many or a size class.

j_call,v_call,d_call,cdr3_length,clone_size,cdr3_aa,cdr3_nt
TRBJ1-1,TRBV6-4,.,14,.,CASKMGGEYTEAFF,TGTGCCAGCAAAATGGGGGGGGAGTACACAGAAGCTTTCTTT
TRBJ1-5,TRBV18,.,14,.,CASSPESRTQPQHF,TGTGCCAGCTCACCGGAGTCCCGCACTCAGCCCCAGCATTTT
TRBJ2-3,TRBV6-2/TRBV6-3,.,17,.,CASSYSRRGWGTDTQYF,TGTGCCAGCAGTTACTCGAGGCGGGGCTGGGGCACAGATACGCAGTATTTT
TRBJ1-1,TRBV6-5,.,15,.,CASSYPPPLNTEAFF,TGTGCCAGCAGTTACCCGCCGCCCCTGAACACTGAAGCTTTCTTT
TRBJ2-4,TRBV7-2,TRBD1,13,.,CASSAGTENIQYF,TGTGCCAGCAGCGCCGGGACAGAAAACATTCAGTACTTC
TRBJ1-2,TRBV5-6,TRBD1,14,.,CASSGGNTPYGYTF,TGTGCCAGCTCAGGGGGCAATACACCCTATGGCTACACCTTC
TRBJ2-5,TRBV9,TRBD2,17,.,CASSAGTSGREDGAQYF,TGTGCCAGCAGCGCCGGGACTAGCGGGAGGGAGGATGGGGCCCAGTACTTC
TRBJ2-5,TRBV11-2,.,14,.,CASSSYSEGKTQYF,TGTGCCAGCAGCTCCTACAGCGAGGGAAAGACCCAGTACTTC
TRBJ1-1,TRBV7-2,TRBD1,12,.,CASSSPGQEAFF,TGTGCCAGCAGCTCACCGGGACAGGAAGCTTTCTTT
TRBJ1-1,TRBV12-2,.,14,.,CASRWLPLNTEAFF,TGTGCAAGTCGCTGGCTCCCCCTGAACACTGAAGCTTTCTTT
TRBJ1-3,TRBV19,.,18,.,CASIPGIGAAYSGNTIYF,TGTGCCAGTATACCGGGAATCGGGGCGGCTTACTCTGGAAACACCATATATTTT
TRBJ2-1,TRBV24-1,TRBD1,14,.,CATSDPQGNNEQFF,TGTGCCACCAGTGACCCACAGGGGAACAATGAGCAGTTCTTC
TRBJ2-1,TRBV18,.,14,.,CASSPGDFHNEQFF,TGTGCCAGCTCACCTGGGGACTTCCACAATGAGCAGTTCTTC
TRBJ1-4,TRBV7-2,TRBD1,17,.,CASSHFLSRDSNEKLFF,TGTGCCAGCAGTCACTTCCTCTCCCGGGACAGTAATGAAAAACTGTTTTTT
TRBJ2-5,TRBV7-7,.,15,once,CASSSTREGAETQYF,TGTGCTAGCAGCTCCACCCGGGAGGGGGCTGAGACCCAGTACTTC
TRBJ2-5,TRBV5-1,TRBD2,14,.,CASSPGTSGETQYF,TGCGCCAGCAGCCCTGGGACTAGCGGAGAGACCCAGTACTTC
TRBJ2-1,TRBV19,.,13,.,CASSRTSHREQFF,TGTGCCAGTAGTCGTACTAGCCATCGTGAGCAGTTCTTC
TRBJ1-1,TRBV18,.,14,.,CASSPLVMNTEAFF,TGTGCCAGCTCACCACTTGTGATGAACACTGAAGCTTTCTTT
TRBJ2-7,TRBV18,.,16,.,CASSRAKVMLVYEQYF,TGTGCCAGCTCACGGGCGAAGGTGATGTTGGTTTACGAGCAGTACTTC
TRBJ1-4,TRBV9,.,15,.,CASSVDAGTNEKLFF,TGTGCCAGCAGCGTAGATGCAGGAACTAATGAAAAACTGTTTTTT
TRBJ2-7,TRBV5-6,.,14,.,CASSLVVGIGEQYF,TGTGCCAGCAGCTTGGTTGTGGGGATCGGCGAGCAGTACTTC
TRBJ1-4,TRBV4-2,TRBD1,15,.,CASSPLRGREEKLFF,TGTGCCAGCAGCCCCCTCAGGGGGCGTGAGGAAAAACTGTTTTTT
TRBJ1-2,TRBV6-2/TRBV6-3,TRBD1,16,.,CASSYPPGQGAGGYTF,TGTGCCAGCAGTTACCCCCCGGGACAGGGGGCGGGAGGCTACACCTTC
TRBJ2-1,TRBV5-4,.,11,.,CASSLTDEQFF,TGTGCCAGCAGCTTGACTGATGAGCAGTTCTTC
TRBJ1-2,TRBV10-3,TRBD1,13,.,CAISGGQGLGYTF,TGTGCCATCAGTGGGGGACAGGGCTTAGGCTACACCTTC
TRBJ1-6,TRBV19,TRBD1,14,.,CASRRTGGNSPLHF,TGTGCCAGTAGGCGGACAGGGGGGAATTCACCCCTCCACTTT
TRBJ2-5,TRBV9,.,15,.,CASSVGPAPQETQYF,TGTGCCAGCAGCGTAGGGCCCGCCCCCCAAGAGACCCAGTACTTC
TRBJ1-1,TRBV28,.,16,.,CASSFELRTPNTEAFF,TGTGCCAGCAGTTTTGAGTTAAGGACGCCGAACACTGAAGCTTTCTTT
TRBJ2-7,TRBV6-1,TRBD2,14,.,CASSELPGAGEQYF,TGTGCCAGCAGTGAACTTCCGGGAGCGGGGGAGCAGTACTTC
TRBJ2-5,TRBV19,.,15,.,CASSIDRQGGETQYF,TGTGCCAGTAGTATAGATCGCCAGGGAGGAGAGACCCAGTACTTC
TRBJ2-3,TRBV9,.,13,few,CASSVLSTDTQYF,TGTGCCAGCAGCGTCCTTTCCACAGATACGCAGTATTTT
TRBJ2-5,TRBV7-2,.,14,.,CASSLEGSVETQYF,TGTGCCAGCAGCTTAGAGGGTAGTGTGGAGACCCAGTACTTC
TRBJ1-2,TRBV10-3,.,14,.,CAISPGGEIYGYTF,TGTGCCATCAGCCCCGGGGGAGAAATCTATGGCTACACCTTC
TRBJ2-3,TRBV5-1,.,14,.,CASSFGSSTDTQYF,TGCGCCAGCAGCTTTGGCTCTAGCACAGATACGCAGTATTTT
TRBJ2-7,TRBV6-5,.,15,.,CASSYSTGHGYEQYF,TGTGCCAGCAGTTACTCAACAGGGCATGGTTACGAGCAGTACTTC
TRBJ2-3,TRBV28,.,14,.,CASSGGLSTDTQYF,TGTGCCAGCAGTGGAGGACTTAGCACAGATACGCAGTATTTT
TRBJ1-2,TRBV5-4,.,14,.,CASSQGQHNYGYTF,TGTGCCAGCAGCCAGGGACAACATAACTATGGCTACACCTTC